Listed below are T cell receptor beta chains from one sample, sequenced in a study of blood T cell repertoires in COVID-19. Profiling relied on immunoSEQ multiplex PCR, and the TCRdb table lists in-frame clones only, not all of them. Among about 240,000 clones listed, 86% were seen once. Specimen: peripheral blood. These receptors all stem from an elderly man with acute or convalescent COVID-19. CDR3s include the opening cysteine and the closing phenylalanine or tryptophan. Fields, in order: D gene, J gene, CDR3 length, clone size, V gene, CDR3 DNA, CDR3 protein. The D gene is left open where the match is weak. The size of a clone is reported for some rows only, either as once, few or many, or as a class for expanded clones.

. | TRBJ1-1 | 13 | . | TRBV6-5 | TGTGCCAGCACCGGAACAGCGAACACTGAAGCTTTCTTT | CASTGTANTEAFF
. | TRBJ2-7 | 15 | . | TRBV5-6 | TGTGCCAGCAGCTGGACAGCCTTCTCAACCTACGAGCAGTACTTC | CASSWTAFSTYEQYF
. | TRBJ2-3 | 13 | . | TRBV7-2 | TGTGCCAGCAGCCTTTACAGGTCCGATACGCAGTATTTT | CASSLYRSDTQYF
. | TRBJ2-5 | 13 | . | TRBV28 | TGTGCCAGCAGTTTCCAGTACCAAGAGACCCAGTACTTC | CASSFQYQETQYF
. | TRBJ1-3 | 11 | once | TRBV28 | TGTGCCAGCAGGGGCGGAAACACCATATATTTT | CASRGGNTIYF
TRBD1 | TRBJ1-2 | 14 | . | TRBV15 | TGTGCCACCAGCAGGGACGGGACAGGGGGAGGCTACACCTTC | CATSRDGTGGGYTF
. | TRBJ2-5 | 13 | . | TRBV5-1 | TGCGCCAGCAGCTTCGGGGGTATCGAGACCCAGTACTTC | CASSFGGIETQYF
. | TRBJ2-3 | 14 | . | TRBV10-3 | TGTGCCACCAGCCCCCAGGGGACCACAGATACGCAGTATTTT | CATSPQGTTDTQYF
. | TRBJ1-2 | 16 | . | TRBV2 | TGTGCCAGCAGTCCTGGGAGTTGGGGATCCCTTTATGGCTACACCTTC | CASSPGSWGSLYGYTF
TRBD2 | TRBJ2-1 | 17 | . | TRBV19 | TGTGCCAGTAGTACTCCGGGACTAGCGGGGGGAGGCAATGAGCAGTTCTTC | CASSTPGLAGGGNEQFF
. | TRBJ2-2 | 16 | few | TRBV5-5 | TGTGCCAGCAGCTTGGCAGTTTTGGCAGAAAAAAGAGAGCTGTTTTTT | CASSLAVLAEKRELFF
. | TRBJ2-1 | 11 | . | TRBV19 | TGTGCCAGTAGTGAGTTCAATGAGCAGTTCTTC | CASSEFNEQFF
. | TRBJ1-2 | 17 | once | TRBV5-4 | TGTGCCAGCAGCTTGTTGTCGTTCGCGAAAGCTAACTATGGCTACACCTTC | CASSLLSFAKANYGYTF
. | TRBJ2-7 | 13 | . | TRBV19 | TGTGCCAGTAGTATAGCCCATGAGAGAGAGCAGTACTTC | CASSIAHEREQYF
TRBD2 | TRBJ2-1 | 17 | . | TRBV6-1 | TGTGCCAGCAGTGAATTTGGGACTAGCGGGTTCTACAATGAGCAGTTCTTC | CASSEFGTSGFYNEQFF
TRBD1 | TRBJ2-7 | 17 | . | TRBV18 | TGTGCCAGCTCACCAAGTAGATCCGGGACAGGGTCCTACGAGCAGTACTTC | CASSPSRSGTGSYEQYF
. | TRBJ1-5 | 15 | . | TRBV3-1/TRBV3-2 | TGTGCCAGCAGCCAAGGTCAACATAGCAATCAGCCCCAGCATTTT | CASSQGQHSNQPQHF
. | TRBJ2-3 | 15 | . | TRBV4-1 | TGCGCCAGCAGCCAAGTTGGGCTTCGCACAGATACGCAGTATTTT | CASSQVGLRTDTQYF
. | TRBJ1-1 | 12 | . | TRBV6-5 | TGTGCCAGCAGTACCCCATTGTCGGGAGCTTTCTTT | CASSTPLSGAFF
. | TRBJ2-1 | 17 | . | TRBV5-6 | TGTGCCAGCAGCTTCCGGAGTGGGCCAGGGAGGAGCAATGAGCAGTTCTTC | CASSFRSGPGRSNEQFF
. | TRBJ1-1 | 15 | . | TRBV6-5 | TGTGCCAGCAGTTTCCGACAGACCACTGGGACTGAAGCTTTCTTT | CASSFRQTTGTEAFF
. | TRBJ1-2 | 14 | . | TRBV29-1 | TGCAGCGCCCATTCGGAAGCATCCAGGGGTGGCTACACCTTC | CSAHSEASRGGYTF
TRBD2 | TRBJ2-1 | 19 | . | TRBV7-3 | TGTGCCAGCAGCTTAGCCGGGACACCAGGACTAGCGGTCTACAATGAGCAGTTCTTC | CASSLAGTPGLAVYNEQFF
. | TRBJ1-1 | 12 | . | TRBV28 | TGTGCCAGCAACACCCCAACCACTGAAGCTTTCTTT | CASNTPTTEAFF
TRBD2 | TRBJ2-7 | 14 | . | TRBV6-1 | TGTGCCAGCAGTGAAGCGGGACTAGCGTTGGGGGAGTACTTC | CASSEAGLALGEYF
TRBD1 | TRBJ1-1 | 13 | . | TRBV28 | TGTGCCAGCAGTTACAGGGGGTACACTGAAGCTTTCTTT | CASSYRGYTEAFF